The rows below give T cell receptor beta chains drawn from one sample of a study of T cell changes during pregnancy in multiple sclerosis. Here immunoSEQ multiplex PCR was the method, and the copy in TCRdb shows in-frame clones only, minus some. Of tens of thousands of clones in the sample, 91% are singletons; the top ten hold about 0.7%. Source: peripheral blood, taken in the third trimester of pregnancy. The receptors originated from a female donor in good health, enrolled as a control in a pregnancy study. Both conserved end residues are part of each CDR3. A D gene is named only where the DNA matches it firmly. Not every row has a clone size; where given, it reads once, few, many or a size class.

size: .
D: TRBD1
J: TRBJ1-2
V: TRBV7-6
CDR3: CASSWGQGRGYTF
DNA: TGTGCCAGCAGCTGGGGACAGGGTCGGGGCTACACCTTC

size: .
D: .
J: TRBJ1-1
V: TRBV7-9
CDR3: CASSLQGNTEAFF
DNA: TGTGCCAGCAGCTTGCAGGGTAACACTGAAGCTTTCTTT

size: .
D: TRBD1
J: TRBJ1-4
V: TRBV6-1
CDR3: CASSEGTGTNEKLFF
DNA: TGTGCCAGCAGTGAAGGGACAGGGACTAATGAAAAACTGTTTTTT

size: .
D: .
J: TRBJ1-4
V: TRBV21-1
CDR3: CASTGRGTGIPEKLFF
DNA: TGTGCCAGCACGGGAAGAGGGACAGGGATCCCTGAAAAACTGTTTTTT

size: .
D: .
J: TRBJ1-1
V: TRBV4-1
CDR3: CASSQGGGSRTEAFF
DNA: TGCGCCAGCAGCCAAGGAGGAGGCAGCCGCACTGAAGCTTTCTTT

size: .
D: TRBD1
J: TRBJ1-1
V: TRBV11-2
CDR3: CASSLGRGLGTEAFF
DNA: TGTGCCAGCAGCTTAGGAAGGGGGCTGGGTACTGAAGCTTTCTTT

size: .
D: .
J: TRBJ1-4
V: TRBV6-5
CDR3: CASSYGQFNEKLFF
DNA: TGTGCCAGCAGTTACGGGCAGTTTAATGAAAAACTGTTTTTT

size: .
D: .
J: TRBJ1-5
V: TRBV6-1
CDR3: CASGAEGGQPQHF
DNA: TGTGCCAGCGGGGCGGAAGGGGGTCAGCCCCAGCATTTT

size: .
D: TRBD1
J: TRBJ1-4
V: TRBV2
CDR3: CASRDREKEKLFF
DNA: TGTGCCAGCAGGGACAGGGAAAAAGAAAAACTGTTTTTT

size: .
D: TRBD2
J: TRBJ2-1
V: TRBV13
CDR3: CASSLAGIAGGVNEQFF
DNA: TGTGCCAGCAGCTTAGCCGGGATAGCGGGAGGGGTCAATGAGCAGTTCTTC

size: once
D: TRBD2
J: TRBJ2-5
V: TRBV27
CDR3: CASRLAEDQETQYF
DNA: TGTGCCAGCAGGCTAGCGGAGGACCAAGAGACCCAGTACTTC